Sequencing of this T cell receptor beta chain was carried out in a study of shared clonotypes between healthy human individuals. Study-level points and caveats: Only blood was sampled; tissue repertoires likely differ.

As regards this clone: Antigen specificity is unknown.

Libraries were prepared by immunoSEQ multiplex PCR; TCRdb keeps only in-frame clonotypes and omits some of them. The table has around 2,000,000 clones, about 95% seen once. Terminally differentiated effector memory CD45RA+ cells were excluded by CCR7 positive selection of CD45RO-negative cells. Each donor was a Caucasian adult residing in Nashville, Tennessee. This CDR3 comprises 17 residues. The V gene lost 4 bases and the J gene lost 4 bases, with 22 bases spanning the gap. CDR1 and CDR2 (germline): MNHEY, SMNVEV (reference sequence). This chain links TRBV27 with TRBJ1-1; D is undetermined. Sequenced input: naive CD8+ T cells sorted from blood. This clonotype was sampled from a man aged 18 to 30 in good health. The CDR3 is CASSSHPPQVFATEAFF. The CDR3 nucleotides read TGTGCCAGCAGTTCTCACCCCCCCCAGGTATTTGCCACTGAAGCTTTCTTT.